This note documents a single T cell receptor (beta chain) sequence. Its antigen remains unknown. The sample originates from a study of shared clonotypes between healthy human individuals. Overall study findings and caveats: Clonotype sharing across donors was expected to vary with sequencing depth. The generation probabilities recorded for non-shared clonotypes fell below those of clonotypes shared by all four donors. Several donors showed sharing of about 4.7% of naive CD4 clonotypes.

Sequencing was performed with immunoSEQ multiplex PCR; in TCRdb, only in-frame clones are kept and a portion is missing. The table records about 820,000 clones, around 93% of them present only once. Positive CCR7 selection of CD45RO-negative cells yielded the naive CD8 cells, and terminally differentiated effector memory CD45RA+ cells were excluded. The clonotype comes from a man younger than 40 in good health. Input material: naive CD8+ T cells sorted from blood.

The CDR3 protein is CASSETPGDTQYF. Here the CDR3 DNA reads TGTGCCAGCAGCGAGACCCCCGGAGATACGCAGTATTTT. The rearrangement joins TRBV25-1 to TRBJ2-3; no firm D call. Germline-derived CDR1 and CDR2 are MGHDK and SYGVNS. Trimming removed 6 bases from V and 5 bases from J, with 12 bases in between. CDR3 length equals 13 residues.